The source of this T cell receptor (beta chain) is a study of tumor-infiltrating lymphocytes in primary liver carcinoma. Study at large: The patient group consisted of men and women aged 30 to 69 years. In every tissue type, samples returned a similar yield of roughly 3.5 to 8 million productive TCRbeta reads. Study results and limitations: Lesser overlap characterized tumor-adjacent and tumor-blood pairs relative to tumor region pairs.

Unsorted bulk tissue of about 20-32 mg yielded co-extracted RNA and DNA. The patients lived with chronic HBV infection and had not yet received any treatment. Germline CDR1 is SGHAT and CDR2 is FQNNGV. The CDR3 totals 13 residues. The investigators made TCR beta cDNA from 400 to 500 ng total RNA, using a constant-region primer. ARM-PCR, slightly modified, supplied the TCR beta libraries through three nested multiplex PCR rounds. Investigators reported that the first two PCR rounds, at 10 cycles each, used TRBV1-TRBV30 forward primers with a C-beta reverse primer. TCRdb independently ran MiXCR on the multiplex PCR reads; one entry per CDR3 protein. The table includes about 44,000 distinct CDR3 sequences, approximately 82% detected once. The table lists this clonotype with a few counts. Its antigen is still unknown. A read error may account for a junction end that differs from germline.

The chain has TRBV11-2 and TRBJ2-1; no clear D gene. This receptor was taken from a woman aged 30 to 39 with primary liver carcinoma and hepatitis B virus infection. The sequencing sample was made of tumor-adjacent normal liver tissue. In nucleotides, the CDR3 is TGTGCCAGCACCTTATCGGTTGCGAGTGAGCAGTTCTTC. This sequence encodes CASTLSVASEQFF. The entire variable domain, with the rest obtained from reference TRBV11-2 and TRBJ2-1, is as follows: EAGVAQSPRYKIIEKRQSVAFWCNPISGHATLYWYQQILGQGPKLLIQFQNNGVVDDSQLPKDRFSAERLKGVDSTLKIQPAKLEDSAVYLCASTLSVASEQFFGPGTRLTVL.